Each of the 20 T cell receptor beta chains below was sequenced from the same sample in a study of CD8 T cells in ankylosing spondylitis. Overall study results and limits: Characteristic of ankylosing spondylitis blood, it appeared, was a TCR beta motif comprising about eight highly homologous variants.

A single record per CDR3 protein comes from TCRdb applying MiXCR to the 5' RACE reads. The table shows around 890,000 distinct CDR3 sequences, with roughly 10% occurring only once. These receptors' antigens are unknown. Sequencing input: blood, either unsorted or a sorted T cell fraction (not recorded which). The origin of the receptors is a male donor with ankylosing spondylitis.

Only a few counts were recorded for this clonotype. The gene calls are TRBV6-2 or TRBV6-3 and TRBJ1-1, with 7 positions matching TRBD1. The CDR3 is 14 residues long. CDR1 and CDR2 from the germline V gene are MNHEY and SVGEGT. Trimming took 5 bases from V and 5 from J; bases not matched to a gene: 8. CDR3 in DNA: TGTGCCAGCAGTCAGACAGGGCTGTGGACTGAAGCTTTCTTT. Encoded protein: CASSQTGLWTEAFF.

This clonotype has a handful of counts. The chain links TRBV20-1 to TRBJ1-2, with D possibly being TRBD1 (6 bases). From germline, CDR1 is DFQATT and CDR2 SNEGSKA (reference sequence). The CDR3 spans 13 residues. The CDR3 nucleotides are TGCACGAGTTTTAACAGGGAACTTCGTGGCTACACCTTC. Protein product: CTSFNRELRGYTF.

There are a few counts of this clonotype. The chain joins TRBV20-1 to TRBJ2-1; tentative D call: TRBD1 (6 bases). Trimming shortened V by 4 bases and J by 4 bases, and 17 bases separated the two germline ends. The CDR3 contains 15 residues. Germline CDR1 reads DFQATT; CDR2 reads SNEGSKA (reference sequence). The DNA for the CDR3 is TGCAGTGCTAAGGTGTCAGGGGACCTTTACAATGAGCAGTTCTTC. This sequence encodes CSAKVSGDLYNEQFF.

The J gene is TRBJ2-3, the V gene TRBV7-8; D gene ambiguous. Trimming stripped 1 base from V and 6 bases from J, with 8 bases between. This CDR3 contains 13 residues. CDR1 SGHVS and CDR2 FQNEAQ come from the germline V gene. The CDR3 coding sequence is TGTGCCAGCAGCTTAGGGGCATTGGATACGCAGTATTTT. Amino acid sequence: CASSLGALDTQYF.

This clonotype has just a few counts. The rearrangement uses TRBV20-1 and TRBJ1-1; tentative D call: TRBD1 (6 bases). The CDR3 loop spans 16 amino acids. V was trimmed by 2 bases and J by 0 bases, leaving 16 bases between them. Germline CDR1 is DFQATT and CDR2 is SNEGSKA (reference sequence). The CDR3 is CSARRGVGGMNTEAFF. The CDR3 region has the DNA TGCAGTGCTAGAAGGGGGGTTGGAGGGATGAACACTGAAGCTTTCTTT.

This clonotype was picked up a small number of times. J is TRBJ1-2 and V is TRBV10-3, with 7 nucleotides matching TRBD1. Trimming took 5 bases from V and 4 from J; bases not matched to a gene: 10. This CDR3 region has 15 residues. Germline CDR1 ENHRY, CDR2 SYGVKD. The CDR3 sequence is CAISSHRGEGYGYTF. CDR3 nucleotides: TGTGCCATCAGTTCACACAGGGGAGAGGGCTATGGCTACACCTTC.

In its sample, this clonotype was seen many times. The chain employs TRBV24-1 and TRBJ2-1, with 12 bases identical to TRBD2. Germline V gene lookup returns CDR1 KGHDR and CDR2 SFDVKD. The junction had 7 bases not matched to a gene; V was cut back by 0 bases and J by 8 bases. The CDR3 extends over 17 amino acids. The CDR3 sequence is CATSDLYGLAGRDEQFF. In DNA form, the CDR3 reads TGTGCCACCAGTGATTTGTATGGACTAGCGGGAAGGGATGAGCAGTTCTTC.

The chain is built from TRBV20-1 and TRBJ2-7; possibly TRBD1 for D (5 bases). The length of the CDR3 is 15 residues. V was clipped by 3 bases and J by 2 bases, with 17 bases between them. The germline V gene has CDR1 DFQATT and CDR2 SNEGSKA (reference sequence). The CDR3, as DNA: TGCAGTGCTAGTCCGCCCCGAGGACAACCCTACGAGCAGTACTTC. It codes for CSASPPRGQPYEQYF.

This clonotype was counted at least ten times. The chain carries TRBV10-3 and TRBJ2-5; D possibly corresponds to TRBD2 (5 bases). CDR3 length: 14 amino acids. Germline CDR1 and CDR2: ENHRY and SYGVKD. V was trimmed by 4 bases and J by 4 bases, leaving 13 bases between them. CDR3 nucleotide sequence: TGTGCCATCAGTGTTGCCCGAGGGATAGAGACCCAGTACTTC. Translating it yields CAISVARGIETQYF.

This clonotype has more than one count but fewer than ten. The V and J genes are TRBV30 and TRBJ2-5; D could derive from TRBD1 or TRBD2 (6 bases each). The CDR3 has 14 amino acids. Germline values: CDR1 GTSNPN, CDR2 SVGIG (reference sequence). Between the trimmed V and J ends, which lost 3 bases and 5 bases, there was a span of 16 bases. In nucleotides, the CDR3 is TGTGCCTGGAGCCCCGGAGGGGGTATCGAGACCCAGTACTTC. This gives the protein CAWSPGGGIETQYF.

The chain has TRBV24-1 and TRBJ1-4, with D unresolved. Germline V gives CDR1 KGHDR, CDR2 SFDVKD. This CDR3 has 13 amino acids. V shed 3 bases and J shed 8 bases, with 9 bases lying between them. The CDR3 region is CATSDAGGEKLFF. The CDR3 bases are TGTGCCACCAGTGATGCGGGAGGCGAAAAACTGTTTTTT.

This clonotype was detected a few times. The rearrangement links TRBV6-5 to TRBJ2-1; unclear D gene. In germline, CDR1 is MNHEY, CDR2 SVGAGI. The CDR3 contains 17 residues. V dropped 6 bases and J dropped 6 bases, with 24 bases sitting between them. The CDR3 spells CASSLVTRQLRGNEQFF. The CDR3 DNA sequence: TGTGCCAGCAGCTTAGTGACGCGGCAGCTCAGAGGCAATGAGCAGTTCTTC.

This clonotype was found a few times. V gene TRBV20-1 combines with J gene TRBJ1-5; TRBD1 might be the D (5 bases). CDR1 and CDR2 (germline): DFQATT, SNEGSKA (reference sequence). V was trimmed by 4 bases and J by 0 bases, leaving 10 bases between them. The length of the CDR3 is 14 residues. CDR3 in DNA: TGCAGTGCTATAGAGGGGATTAGCAATCAGCCCCAGCATTTT. This gives the protein CSAIEGISNQPQHF.

This clonotype was observed a few times. The chain has TRBV5-5 and TRBJ1-2; 7 nucleotides match TRBD1. Germline trimming cut 5 bases from V and 4 bases from J; bases unmatched to any gene: 11. The CDR3 sequence is 15 residues long. Looked up from germline, CDR1 is SGHKS and CDR2 is YYEKEE (reference sequence). The CDR3 coding sequence is TGTGCCAGCAGTCCGAGGACAGGAGATACCTATGGCTACACCTTC. This gives the protein CASSPRTGDTYGYTF. Drawing the rest from reference TRBV5-5 and TRBJ1-2, the complete variable domain is DAGVTQSPTHLIKTRGQQVTLRCSPISGHKSVSWYQQVLGQGPQFIFQYYEKEERGRGNFPDRFSARQFPNYSSELNVNALLLGDSALYLCASSPRTGDTYGYTFGSGTRLTVV.

This clonotype was counted a few times. This chain uses TRBV9 with TRBJ1-1; weak D call: TRBD1 (6 bases). The CDR3 totals 14 residues. Germline V lookup: CDR1 SGDLS, CDR2 YYNGEE. Trimming cost V 4 bases and J 12 bases, with 22 bases left between them. The CDR3 DNA is TGTGCCAGCAGCACCCTTCCAGGGGAGGTAGGCACTTTCTTT. Translating it yields CASSTLPGEVGTFF.

This rearrangement joins TRBV20-1 to TRBJ1-2; 9 nucleotides align to TRBD1. The ends lost 2 bases at V and 6 bases at J; junction bases unmatched: 10. Germline CDR1 DFQATT, CDR2 SNEGSKA (reference sequence). The CDR3 runs 15 residues. Here the CDR3 reads CSARPRTGEINGYTF. DNA of the CDR3: TGCAGTGCTAGACCCAGGACAGGGGAGATCAATGGCTACACCTTC.

The rearrangement links TRBV4-3 to TRBJ2-7; TRBD2 matches 7 bases. V lost 5 bases, J lost 3 bases, and 10 bases stayed unmatched. Germline V lookup: CDR1 LGHNA, CDR2 YSLEER. This CDR3 contains 15 residues. The CDR3 loop reads CASSKRDDPLYEQYF. The CDR3 nucleotides are TGCGCCAGCAGCAAGCGGGACGACCCCCTCTACGAGCAGTACTTC.

This clonotype was recorded a few times. The chain recombines TRBV20-1 with TRBJ1-2; 7 bases are a match to TRBD1. Germline values: CDR1 DFQATT, CDR2 SNEGSKA (reference sequence). V shed 2 bases and J 3 bases; nucleotides not matched to a gene: 6. This CDR3 comprises 14 residues. The CDR3 here is CSARIRTGDYGYTF. As DNA, the CDR3 is TGCAGTGCTAGAATCCGGACAGGTGACTATGGCTACACCTTC.

In its sample, this clonotype was seen a few times. V is TRBV29-1 and J is TRBJ2-7; the match to TRBD2 covers 7 bases. CDR1 and CDR2 (germline): SQVTM, ANQGSEA. The length of the CDR3 is 15 residues. V was pared by 2 bases and J by 4 bases, with 11 bases of the junction left unmatched. DNA of the CDR3: TGCAGCGTTGAATTACTGGCTAGCGGAGGGTACGAGCAGTACTTC. This sequence encodes CSVELLASGGYEQYF.

This clonotype was detected a few times. CDR3 sequence (DNA): TGTGCCAGCAGCTCGTACTCTGGAGCGACTAGCGGGAGGGGAGATACGCAGTATTTT. Protein sequence: CASSSYSGATSGRGDTQYF. The rearrangement joins TRBV5-4 to TRBJ2-3, with 14 bases aligning to TRBD2. The CDR3 loop spans 19 amino acids. CDR1 is SGHNT, CDR2 YYREEE, per germline (reference sequence). The V and J ends lost 3 bases and 5 bases, in that order; junction bases with no gene match: 14.